This T cell receptor beta chain was obtained from a study of blood T cell repertoires in COVID-19. Whole-study context: The United States, Italy and Spain provided the acute and convalescent COVID-19 samples.

Germline assignment: CDR1 SGHAT and CDR2 FQNNGV. V was clipped by 3 bases and J by 5 bases; unmatched bases: 5. The CDR3 totals 14 residues. In the original analysis: Nucleated cell number was recorded as an estimate derived from reference gene primer amplification. This table comes from immunoSEQ multiplex PCR, and its TCRdb copy is limited to in-frame clones, with some not included. V, J and clone size derive from that table, while D and trimming were established from the DNA sequence. The sample consists of 490,000 or so clones, approximately 86% of them appearing once. Participant age was about 18 to 100 years, and participants resided in 20 to 30 US areas. The recovered donors of Cohort 3 showed two negative PCRs, clearance, or symptom resolution.

The sequence came from a woman aged 60 to 75 who had recovered from COVID-19. V gene TRBV11-2 combines with J gene TRBJ1-2; 8 positions match TRBD1. The sample consisted of PBMCs or T cells enriched from blood (not recorded which). This CDR3 is CASSLGTGVYGYTF. CDR3 nucleotide sequence: TGTGCCAGCAGCTTGGGGACAGGAGTATATGGCTACACCTTC.